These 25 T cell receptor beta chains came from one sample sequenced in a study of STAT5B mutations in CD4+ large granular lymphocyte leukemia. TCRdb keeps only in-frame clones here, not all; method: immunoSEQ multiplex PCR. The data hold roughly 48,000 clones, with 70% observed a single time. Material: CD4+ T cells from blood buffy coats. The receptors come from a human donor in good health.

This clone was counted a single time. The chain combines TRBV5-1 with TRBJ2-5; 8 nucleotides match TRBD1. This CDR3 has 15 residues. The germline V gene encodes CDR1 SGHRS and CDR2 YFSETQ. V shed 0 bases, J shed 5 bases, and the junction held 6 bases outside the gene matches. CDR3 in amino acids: CASSLGTGKRETQYF. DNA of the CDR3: TGCGCCAGCAGCTTGGGGACAGGGAAAAGGGAGACCCAGTACTTC. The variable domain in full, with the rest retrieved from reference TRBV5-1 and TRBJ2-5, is KAGVTQTPRYLIKTRGQQVTLSCSPISGHRSVSWYQQTPGQGLQFLFEYFSETQRNKGNFPGRFSGRQFSNSRSEMNVSTLELGDSALYLCASSLGTGKRETQYFGPGTRLLVL.

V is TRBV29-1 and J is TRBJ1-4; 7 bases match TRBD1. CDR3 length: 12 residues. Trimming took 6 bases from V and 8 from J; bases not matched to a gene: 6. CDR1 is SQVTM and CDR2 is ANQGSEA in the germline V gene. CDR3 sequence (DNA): TGCAGCGTCCAGGGGGGGAACGAAAAACTGTTTTTT. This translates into CSVQGGNEKLFF.

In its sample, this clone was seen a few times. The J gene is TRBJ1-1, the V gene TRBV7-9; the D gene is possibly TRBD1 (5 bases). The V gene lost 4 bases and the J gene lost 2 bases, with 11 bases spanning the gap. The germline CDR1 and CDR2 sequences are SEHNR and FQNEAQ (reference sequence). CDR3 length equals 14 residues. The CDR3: CASSWGDVNTEAFF. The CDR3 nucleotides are TGTGCCAGCAGCTGGGGGGATGTTAACACTGAAGCTTTCTTT.

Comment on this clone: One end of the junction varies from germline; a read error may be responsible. The chain's CDR3 is CASSMGQGLETQYF. The CDR3 DNA reads TGTGCTAGCAGCATGGGACAGGGGCTAGAGACCCAGTACTTC. The chain recombines TRBV7-2 with TRBJ2-5; 10 nucleotides agree with TRBD1. The germline V gene encodes CDR1 SGHTA and CDR2 FQGNSA. This CDR3 region has 14 residues.

CDR3 loop: CASSPGLTTGELFF. Here the CDR3 DNA reads TGTGCCAGCAGCCCGGGACTAACGACCGGGGAGCTGTTTTTT. The chain joins TRBV7-2 to TRBJ2-2, with 7 bases that match TRBD2. Losses at the gene ends were 5 bases for V and 5 bases for J; bases not matched to a gene: 5. This CDR3 has 14 amino acids. Germline loops: CDR1 SGHTA, CDR2 FQGNSA.

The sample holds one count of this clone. CDR3 nucleotide sequence: TGTGCCATCAGTGACTCGACAGCGAACACCGGGGAGCTGTTTTTT. Translation gives CAISDSTANTGELFF. The chain employs TRBV10-3 and TRBJ2-2; D possibly corresponds to TRBD1 (5 bases). Trimming left V 3 bases short and J 0 bases short, with 8 bases between. The CDR3 consists of 15 residues. The V gene's germline CDR1 is ENHRY and CDR2 SYGVKD.

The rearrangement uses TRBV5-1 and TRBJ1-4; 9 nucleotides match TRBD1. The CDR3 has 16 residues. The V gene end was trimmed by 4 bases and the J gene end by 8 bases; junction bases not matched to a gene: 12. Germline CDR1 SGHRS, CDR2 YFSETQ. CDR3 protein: CASSPRGGQGFEKLFF. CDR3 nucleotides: TGCGCCAGCAGCCCCCGGGGGGGACAGGGATTCGAAAAACTGTTTTTT.

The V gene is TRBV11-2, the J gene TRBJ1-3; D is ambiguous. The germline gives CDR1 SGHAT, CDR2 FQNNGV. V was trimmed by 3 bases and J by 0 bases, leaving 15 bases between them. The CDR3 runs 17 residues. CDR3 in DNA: TGTGCCAGCAGCTTTTCCACAACGGGCGTCTCTGGAAACACCATATATTTT. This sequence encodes CASSFSTTGVSGNTIYF.

DNA for the CDR3: TGCGCCAGCAGCTTGGCCAAGGGGCCGACGAACACTGAAGCTTTCTTT. Its protein product is CASSLAKGPTNTEAFF. The chain joins TRBV5-1 to TRBJ1-1, with D perhaps TRBD1 (5 bases). The CDR3 is 16 amino acids. V gave up 0 bases and J gave up 1 base, with 13 bases separating them. CDR1 is SGHRS, CDR2 YFSETQ, per germline.

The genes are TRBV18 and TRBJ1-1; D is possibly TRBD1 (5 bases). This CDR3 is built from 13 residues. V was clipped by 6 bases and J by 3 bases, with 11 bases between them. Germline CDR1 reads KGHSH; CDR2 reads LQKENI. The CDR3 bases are TGTGCCAGCTCGCCAGGGTTGGACACTGAAGCTTTCTTT. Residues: CASSPGLDTEAFF.

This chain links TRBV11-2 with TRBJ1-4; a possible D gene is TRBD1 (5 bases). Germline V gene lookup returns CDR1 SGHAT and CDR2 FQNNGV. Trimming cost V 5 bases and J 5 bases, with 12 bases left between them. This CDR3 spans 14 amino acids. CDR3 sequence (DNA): TGTGCCAGCAGCCCATCCTCAGGGAATGAAAAACTGTTTTTT. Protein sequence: CASSPSSGNEKLFF. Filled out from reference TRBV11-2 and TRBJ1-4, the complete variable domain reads EAGVAQSPRYKIIEKRQSVAFWCNPISGHATLYWYQQILGQGPKLLIQFQNNGVVDDSQLPKDRFSAERLKGVDSTLKIQPAKLEDSAVYLCASSPSSGNEKLFFGSGTQLSVL.

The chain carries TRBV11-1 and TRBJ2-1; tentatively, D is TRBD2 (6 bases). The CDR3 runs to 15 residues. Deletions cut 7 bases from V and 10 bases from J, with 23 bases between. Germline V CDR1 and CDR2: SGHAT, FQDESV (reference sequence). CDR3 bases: TGTGCCAGCAACGGGGTGACGGGGGACGCTGAGGAGCAGTTCTTC. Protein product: CASNGVTGDAEEQFF.

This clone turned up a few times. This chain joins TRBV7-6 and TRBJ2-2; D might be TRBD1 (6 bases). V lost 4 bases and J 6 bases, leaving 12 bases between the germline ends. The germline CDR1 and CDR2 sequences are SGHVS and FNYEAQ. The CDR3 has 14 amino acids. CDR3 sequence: CASSYRADSGELFF. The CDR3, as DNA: TGTGCCAGCAGCTACAGGGCTGACTCCGGGGAGCTGTTTTTT.

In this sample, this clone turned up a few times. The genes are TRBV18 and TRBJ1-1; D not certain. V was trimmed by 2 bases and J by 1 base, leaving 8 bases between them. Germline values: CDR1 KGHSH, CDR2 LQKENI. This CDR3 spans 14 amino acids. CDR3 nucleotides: TGTGCCAGCTCACCAAATCCCGGGAACACTGAAGCTTTCTTT. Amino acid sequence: CASSPNPGNTEAFF. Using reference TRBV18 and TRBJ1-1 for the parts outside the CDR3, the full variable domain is NAGVMQNPRHLVRRRGQEARLRCSPMKGHSHVYWYRQLPEEGLKFMVYLQKENIIDESGMPKERFSAEFPKEGPSILRIQQVVRGDSAAYFCASSPNPGNTEAFFGQGTRLTVV.

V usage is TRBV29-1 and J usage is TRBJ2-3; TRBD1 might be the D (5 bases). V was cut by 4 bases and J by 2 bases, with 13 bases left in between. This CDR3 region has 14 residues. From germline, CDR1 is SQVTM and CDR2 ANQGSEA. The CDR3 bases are TGCAGCGTTGGCCTTTCAGGGTACACAGATACGCAGTATTTT. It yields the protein CSVGLSGYTDTQYF.

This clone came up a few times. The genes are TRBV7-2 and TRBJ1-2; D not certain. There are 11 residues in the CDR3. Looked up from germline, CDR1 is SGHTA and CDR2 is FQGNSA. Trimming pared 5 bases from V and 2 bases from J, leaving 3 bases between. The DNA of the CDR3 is TGTGCCAGCAGCCTAAACTATGGCTACACCTTC. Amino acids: CASSLNYGYTF.

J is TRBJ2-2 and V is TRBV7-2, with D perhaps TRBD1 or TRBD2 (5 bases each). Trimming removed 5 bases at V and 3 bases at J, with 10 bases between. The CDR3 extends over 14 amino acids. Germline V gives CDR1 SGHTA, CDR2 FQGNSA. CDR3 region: CASSPGRHTGELFF. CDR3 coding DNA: TGTGCCAGCAGCCCGGGACGCCACACCGGGGAGCTGTTTTTT. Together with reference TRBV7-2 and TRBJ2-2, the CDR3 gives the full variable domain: GAGVSQSPSNKVTEKGKDVELRCDPISGHTALYWYRQSLGQGLEFLIYFQGNSAPDKSGLPSDRFSAERTGGSVSTLTIQRTQQEDSAVYLCASSPGRHTGELFFGEGSRLTVL.

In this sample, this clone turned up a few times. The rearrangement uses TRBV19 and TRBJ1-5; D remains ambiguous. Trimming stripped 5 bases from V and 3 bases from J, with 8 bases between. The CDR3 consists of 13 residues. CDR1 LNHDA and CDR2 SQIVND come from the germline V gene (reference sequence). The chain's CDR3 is CASSRAANQPQHF. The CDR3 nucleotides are TGTGCCAGTAGTCGGGCAGCCAATCAGCCCCAGCATTTT. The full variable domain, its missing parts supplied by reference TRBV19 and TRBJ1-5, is DGGITQSPKYLFRKEGQNVTLSCEQNLNHDAMYWYRQDPGQGLRLIYYSQIVNDFQKGDIAEGYSVSREKKESFPLTVTSAQKNPTAFYLCASSRAANQPQHFGDGTRLSIL.

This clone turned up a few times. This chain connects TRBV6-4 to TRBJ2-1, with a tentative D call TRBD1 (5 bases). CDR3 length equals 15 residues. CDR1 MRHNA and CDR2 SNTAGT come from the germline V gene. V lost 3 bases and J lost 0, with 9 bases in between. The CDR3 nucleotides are TGTGCCAGCAGTGAAAGCAGGGACTCCTACAATGAGCAGTTCTTC. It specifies CASSESRDSYNEQFF.

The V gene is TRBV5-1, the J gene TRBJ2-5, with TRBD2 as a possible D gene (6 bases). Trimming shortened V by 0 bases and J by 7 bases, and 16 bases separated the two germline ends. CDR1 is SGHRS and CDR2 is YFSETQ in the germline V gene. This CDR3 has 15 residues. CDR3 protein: CASSLGGGGGVTQYF. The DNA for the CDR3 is TGCGCCAGCAGCTTGGGAGGAGGCGGAGGGGTGACCCAGTACTTC.

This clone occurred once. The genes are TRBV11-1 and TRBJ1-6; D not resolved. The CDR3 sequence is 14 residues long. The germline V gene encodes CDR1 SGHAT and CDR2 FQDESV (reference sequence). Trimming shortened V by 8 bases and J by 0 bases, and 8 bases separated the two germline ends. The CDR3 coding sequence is TGTGCCAGCGGTCACGACTCCTATAATTCACCCCTCCACTTT. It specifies CASGHDSYNSPLHF.

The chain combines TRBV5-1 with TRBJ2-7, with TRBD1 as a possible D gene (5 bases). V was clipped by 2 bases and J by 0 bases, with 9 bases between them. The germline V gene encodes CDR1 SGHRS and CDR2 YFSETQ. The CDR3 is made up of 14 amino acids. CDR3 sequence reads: CASSFDSPSYEQYF. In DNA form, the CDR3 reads TGCGCCAGCAGCTTTGACAGTCCCTCCTACGAGCAGTACTTC. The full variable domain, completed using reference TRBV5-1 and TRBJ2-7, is KAGVTQTPRYLIKTRGQQVTLSCSPISGHRSVSWYQQTPGQGLQFLFEYFSETQRNKGNFPGRFSGRQFSNSRSEMNVSTLELGDSALYLCASSFDSPSYEQYFGPGTRLTVT.

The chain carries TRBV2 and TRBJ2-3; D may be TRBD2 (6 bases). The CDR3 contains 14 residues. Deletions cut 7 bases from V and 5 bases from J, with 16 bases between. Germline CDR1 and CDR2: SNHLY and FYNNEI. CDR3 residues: CASTGGDPGDTQYF. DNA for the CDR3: TGTGCCAGCACCGGCGGGGACCCCGGAGATACGCAGTATTTT.

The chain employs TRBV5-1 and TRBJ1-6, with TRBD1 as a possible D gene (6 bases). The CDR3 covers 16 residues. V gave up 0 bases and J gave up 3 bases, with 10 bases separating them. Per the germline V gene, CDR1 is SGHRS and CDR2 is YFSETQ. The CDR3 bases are TGCGCCAGCAGCTTGGGACAGGTCCACTATAATTCACCCCTCCACTTT. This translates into CASSLGQVHYNSPLHF.

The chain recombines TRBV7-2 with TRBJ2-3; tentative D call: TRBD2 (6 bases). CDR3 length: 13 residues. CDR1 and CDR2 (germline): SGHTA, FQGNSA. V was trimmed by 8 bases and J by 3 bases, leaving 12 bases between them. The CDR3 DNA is TGTGCCAGCCGGGACTGGCGGACAGATACGCAGTATTTT. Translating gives CASRDWRTDTQYF.